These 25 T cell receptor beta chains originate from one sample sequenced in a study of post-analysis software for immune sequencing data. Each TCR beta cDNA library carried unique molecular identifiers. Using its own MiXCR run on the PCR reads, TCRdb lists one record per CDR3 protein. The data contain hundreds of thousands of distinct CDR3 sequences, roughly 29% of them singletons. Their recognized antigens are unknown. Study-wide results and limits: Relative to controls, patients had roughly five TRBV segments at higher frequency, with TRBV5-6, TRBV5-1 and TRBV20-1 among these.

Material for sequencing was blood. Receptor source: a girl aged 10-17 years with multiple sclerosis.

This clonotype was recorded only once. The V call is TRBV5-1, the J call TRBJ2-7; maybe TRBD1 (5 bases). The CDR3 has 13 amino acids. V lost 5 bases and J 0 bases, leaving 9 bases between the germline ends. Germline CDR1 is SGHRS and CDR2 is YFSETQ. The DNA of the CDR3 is TGCGCCAGCAGGTACCAGGGCTCCTACGAGCAGTACTTC. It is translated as CASRYQGSYEQYF.

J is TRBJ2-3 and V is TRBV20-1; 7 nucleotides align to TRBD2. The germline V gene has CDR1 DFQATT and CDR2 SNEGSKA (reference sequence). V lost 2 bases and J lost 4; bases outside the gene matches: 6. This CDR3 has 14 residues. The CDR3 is CSARWGGRADTQYF. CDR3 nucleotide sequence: TGCAGTGCTAGATGGGGGGGGAGAGCAGATACGCAGTATTTT.

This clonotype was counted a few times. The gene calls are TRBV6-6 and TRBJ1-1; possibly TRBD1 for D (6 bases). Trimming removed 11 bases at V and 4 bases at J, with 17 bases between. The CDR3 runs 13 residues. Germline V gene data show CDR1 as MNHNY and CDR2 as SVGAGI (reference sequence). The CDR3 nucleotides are TGTGCCGGGACCAGGGGTCCCGGCACTGAAGCTTTCTTT. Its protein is CAGTRGPGTEAFF.

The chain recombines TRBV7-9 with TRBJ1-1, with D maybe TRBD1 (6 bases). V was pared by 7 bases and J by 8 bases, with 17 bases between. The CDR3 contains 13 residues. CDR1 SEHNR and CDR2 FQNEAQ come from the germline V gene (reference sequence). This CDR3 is CASTLVVGQEAFF. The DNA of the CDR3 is TGTGCCAGCACCCTAGTGGTAGGACAGGAAGCTTTCTTT.

Here the CDR3 DNA reads TGTGCCAGCAGCCAAGATCCACAGGGATATGGCTACACCTTC. It specifies CASSQDPQGYGYTF. The V call is TRBV14, the J call TRBJ1-2; possible D gene TRBD1, 6 bases. V shed 0 bases and J shed 5 bases, with 10 bases lying between them. The length of the CDR3 is 14 residues. Germline values: CDR1 SGHDN, CDR2 FVKESK.

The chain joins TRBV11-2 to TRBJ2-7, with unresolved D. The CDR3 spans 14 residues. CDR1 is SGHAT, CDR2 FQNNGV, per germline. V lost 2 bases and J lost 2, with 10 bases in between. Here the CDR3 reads CASSLRAVPYEQYF. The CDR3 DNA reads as TGTGCCAGCAGCTTAAGGGCCGTGCCCTACGAGCAGTACTTC. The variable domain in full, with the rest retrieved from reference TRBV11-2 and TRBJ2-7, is EAGVAQSPRYKIIEKRQSVAFWCNPISGHATLYWYQQILGQGPKLLIQFQNNGVVDDSQLPKDRFSAERLKGVDSTLKIQPAKLEDSAVYLCASSLRAVPYEQYFGPGTRLTVT.

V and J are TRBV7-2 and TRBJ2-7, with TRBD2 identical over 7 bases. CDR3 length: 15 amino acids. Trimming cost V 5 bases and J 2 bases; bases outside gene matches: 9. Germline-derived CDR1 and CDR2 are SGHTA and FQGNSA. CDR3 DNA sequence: TGTGCCAGCAGCCAACGGCTGGCGGGGGCCTACGAGCAGTACTTC. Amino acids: CASSQRLAGAYEQYF.

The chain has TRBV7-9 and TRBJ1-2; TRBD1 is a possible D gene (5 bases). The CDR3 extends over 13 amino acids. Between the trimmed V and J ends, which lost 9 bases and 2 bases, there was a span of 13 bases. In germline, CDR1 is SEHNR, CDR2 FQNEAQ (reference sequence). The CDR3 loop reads CASLGAINYGYTF. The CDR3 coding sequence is TGTGCCAGTCTAGGGGCAATCAACTATGGCTACACCTTC.

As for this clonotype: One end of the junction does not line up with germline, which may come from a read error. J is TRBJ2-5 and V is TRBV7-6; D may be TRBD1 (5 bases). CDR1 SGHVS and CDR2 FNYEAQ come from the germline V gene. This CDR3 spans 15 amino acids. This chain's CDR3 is CTSSHGAATQETQYF. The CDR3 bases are TGTACCAGCAGCCATGGGGCAGCCACCCAAGAGACCCAGTACTTC.

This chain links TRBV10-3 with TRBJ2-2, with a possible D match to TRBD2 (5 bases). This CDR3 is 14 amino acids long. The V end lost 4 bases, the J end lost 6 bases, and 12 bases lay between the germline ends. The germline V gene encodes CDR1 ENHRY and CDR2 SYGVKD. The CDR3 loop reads CAISVLGVAGELFF. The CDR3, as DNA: TGTGCCATCAGTGTCCTCGGGGTAGCCGGGGAGCTGTTTTTT.

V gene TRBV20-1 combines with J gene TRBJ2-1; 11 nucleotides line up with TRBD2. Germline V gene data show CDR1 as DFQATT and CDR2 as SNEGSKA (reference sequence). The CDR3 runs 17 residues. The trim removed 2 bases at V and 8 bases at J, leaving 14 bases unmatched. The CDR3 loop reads CSARPRWCLAGGDEQFF. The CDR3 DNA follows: TGCAGTGCTAGACCTAGGTGGTGTCTAGCGGGAGGCGATGAGCAGTTCTTC.

CDR3 residues: CASREFQGASGYTF. In DNA form, the CDR3 reads TGTGCCAGCCGGGAATTCCAGGGGGCAAGTGGCTACACCTTC. The chain has TRBV12-3 or TRBV12-4 and TRBJ1-2; 8 bases line up with TRBD1. With 8 bases clipped from V and 7 bases from J, the junction kept 12 bases outside the gene matches. The length of the CDR3 is 14 residues.

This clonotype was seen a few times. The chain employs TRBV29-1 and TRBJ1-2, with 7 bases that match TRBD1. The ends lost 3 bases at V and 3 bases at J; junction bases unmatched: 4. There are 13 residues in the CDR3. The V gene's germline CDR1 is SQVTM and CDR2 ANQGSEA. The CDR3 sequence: CSVEGGQYYGYTF. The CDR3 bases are TGCAGCGTTGAGGGGGGACAGTACTATGGCTACACCTTC.

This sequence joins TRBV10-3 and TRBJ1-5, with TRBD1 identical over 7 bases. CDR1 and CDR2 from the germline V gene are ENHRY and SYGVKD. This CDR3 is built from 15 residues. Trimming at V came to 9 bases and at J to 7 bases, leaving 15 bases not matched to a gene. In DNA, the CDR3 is TGTGCCATTAGCCCAAACGACAGGGCAGGACAGCCCCAGCATTTT. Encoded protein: CAISPNDRAGQPQHF.

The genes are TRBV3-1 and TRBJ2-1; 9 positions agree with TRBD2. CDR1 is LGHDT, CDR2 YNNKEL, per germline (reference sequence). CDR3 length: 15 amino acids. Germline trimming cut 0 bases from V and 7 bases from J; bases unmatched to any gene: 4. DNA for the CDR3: TGTGCCAGCAGCCAAGATAGCGGGAGTTGGAATGAGCAGTTCTTC. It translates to CASSQDSGSWNEQFF.

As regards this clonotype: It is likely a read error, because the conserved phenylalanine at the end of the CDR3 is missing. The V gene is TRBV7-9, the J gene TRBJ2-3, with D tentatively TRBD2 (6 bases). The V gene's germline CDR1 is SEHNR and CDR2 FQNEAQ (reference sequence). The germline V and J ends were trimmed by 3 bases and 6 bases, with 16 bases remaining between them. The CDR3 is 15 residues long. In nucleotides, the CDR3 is TGTGCCAGCAGCTTGGGTAGCCTCCGGGGGGATACGCAGTATTTG. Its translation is CASSLGSLRGDTQYL.

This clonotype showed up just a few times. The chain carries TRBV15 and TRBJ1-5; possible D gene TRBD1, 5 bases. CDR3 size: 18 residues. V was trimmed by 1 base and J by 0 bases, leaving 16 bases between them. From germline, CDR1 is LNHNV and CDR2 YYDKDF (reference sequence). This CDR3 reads CATSRGGEHVLSNQPQHF. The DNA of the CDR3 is TGTGCCACCAGCAGAGGGGGGGAGCATGTCCTTAGCAATCAGCCCCAGCATTTT.

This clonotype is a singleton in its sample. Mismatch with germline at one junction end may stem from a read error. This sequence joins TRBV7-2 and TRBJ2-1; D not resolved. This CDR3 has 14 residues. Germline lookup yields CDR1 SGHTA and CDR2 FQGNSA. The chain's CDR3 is CAGSPIDGTQEQFF. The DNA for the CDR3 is TGTGCCGGCAGCCCAATCGACGGAACCCAGGAGCAGTTCTTC.

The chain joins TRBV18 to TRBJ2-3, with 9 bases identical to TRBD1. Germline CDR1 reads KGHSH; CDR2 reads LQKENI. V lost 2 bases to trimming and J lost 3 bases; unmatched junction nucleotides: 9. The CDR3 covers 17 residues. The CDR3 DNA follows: TGTGCCAGCTCACCAAGCTTGGGACAGGGCTCGACAGATACGCAGTATTTT. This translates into CASSPSLGQGSTDTQYF.

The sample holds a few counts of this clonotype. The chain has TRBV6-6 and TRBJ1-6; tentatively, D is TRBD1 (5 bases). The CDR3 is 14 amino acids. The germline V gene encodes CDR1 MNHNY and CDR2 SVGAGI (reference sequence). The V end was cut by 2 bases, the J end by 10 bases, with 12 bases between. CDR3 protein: CASSYPDQGSPLHF. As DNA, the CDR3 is TGTGCCAGCAGTTACCCAGATCAGGGATCACCCCTCCACTTT.

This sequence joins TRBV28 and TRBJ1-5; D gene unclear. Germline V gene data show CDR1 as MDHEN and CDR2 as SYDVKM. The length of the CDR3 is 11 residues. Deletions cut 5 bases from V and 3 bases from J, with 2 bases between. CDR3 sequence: CASSANQPQHF. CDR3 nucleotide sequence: TGTGCCAGCAGTGCCAATCAGCCCCAGCATTTT.

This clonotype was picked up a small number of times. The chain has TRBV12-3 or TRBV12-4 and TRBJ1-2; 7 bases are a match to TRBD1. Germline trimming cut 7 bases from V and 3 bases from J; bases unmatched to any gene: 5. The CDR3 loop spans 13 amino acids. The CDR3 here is CASTHRGYYGYTF. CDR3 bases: TGTGCCAGCACCCACAGGGGTTACTATGGCTACACCTTC.

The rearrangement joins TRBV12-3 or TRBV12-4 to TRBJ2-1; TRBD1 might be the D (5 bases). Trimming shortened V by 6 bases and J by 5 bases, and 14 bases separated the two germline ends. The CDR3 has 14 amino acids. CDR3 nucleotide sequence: TGTGCCAGCAGCCCCTGGGGCCTGGACAATGAGCAGTTCTTC. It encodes CASSPWGLDNEQFF.

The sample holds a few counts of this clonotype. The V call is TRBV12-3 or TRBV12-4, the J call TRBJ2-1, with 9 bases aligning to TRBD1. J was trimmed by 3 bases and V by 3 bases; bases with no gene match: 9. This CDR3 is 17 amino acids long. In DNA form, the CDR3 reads TGTGCCAGCAGTTTTGATGTCGGGACAGGGTTCTACAATGAGCAGTTCTTC. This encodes CASSFDVGTGFYNEQFF.

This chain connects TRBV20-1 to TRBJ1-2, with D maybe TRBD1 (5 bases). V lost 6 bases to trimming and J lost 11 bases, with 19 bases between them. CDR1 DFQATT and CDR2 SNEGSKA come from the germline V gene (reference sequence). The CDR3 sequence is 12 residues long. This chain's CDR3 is CSASHSAAGYTF. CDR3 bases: TGCAGTGCGAGCCACTCGGCGGCAGGGTACACCTTC.